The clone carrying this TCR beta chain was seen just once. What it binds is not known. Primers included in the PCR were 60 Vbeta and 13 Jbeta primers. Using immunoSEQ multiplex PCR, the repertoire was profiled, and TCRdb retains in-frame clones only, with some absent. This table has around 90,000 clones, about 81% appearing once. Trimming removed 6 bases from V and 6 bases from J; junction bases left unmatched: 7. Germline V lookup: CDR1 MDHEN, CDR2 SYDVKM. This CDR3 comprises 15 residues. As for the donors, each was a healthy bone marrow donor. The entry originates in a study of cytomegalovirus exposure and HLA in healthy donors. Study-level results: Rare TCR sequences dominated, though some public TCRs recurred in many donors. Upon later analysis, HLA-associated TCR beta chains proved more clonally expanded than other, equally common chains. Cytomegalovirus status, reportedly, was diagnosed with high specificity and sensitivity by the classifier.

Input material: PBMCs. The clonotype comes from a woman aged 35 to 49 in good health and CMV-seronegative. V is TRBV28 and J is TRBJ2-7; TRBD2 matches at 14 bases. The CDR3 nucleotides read TGTGCCAGCAGCCGGGGACTAGCGGGAGAACCCGAGCAGTACTTC. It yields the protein CASSRGLAGEPEQYF.